These 23 T cell receptor beta chains originate from one sample sequenced in a study of blood T cell repertoires in COVID-19. Assay used: immunoSEQ multiplex PCR; TCRdb lists only in-frame clones, some missing. Of roughly 350,000 clones listed, 85% to 90% were seen once; the top ten hold around 7.9%. Sequencing used peripheral blood. These receptors were obtained from an older woman with COVID-19, enrolled during active disease.

V is TRBV4-1 and J is TRBJ1-4, with 8 nucleotides matching TRBD1. The CDR3 spans 15 residues. V lost 6 bases to trimming and J lost 8 bases; unmatched junction nucleotides: 11. CDR1 is MGHRA and CDR2 is YSYEKL in the germline V gene. The CDR3 bases are TGCGCCAGCAGTCCCCTGACAGGGGACATAGAAAAACTGTTTTTT. It translates to CASSPLTGDIEKLFF.

The chain has TRBV27 and TRBJ1-2; 7 nucleotides line up with TRBD1. V dropped 3 bases and J dropped 6; count of bases not matched to a gene: 4. CDR1 is MNHEY, CDR2 SMNVEV, per germline (reference sequence). The CDR3 covers 13 residues. CDR3 sequence: CASSFKGGHGYTF. For the CDR3, the DNA is TGTGCCAGCAGTTTTAAAGGGGGCCATGGCTACACCTTC.

This chain connects TRBV7-9 to TRBJ1-2; maybe TRBD1 (5 bases). The CDR3 has 12 residues. V lost 3 bases and J 4 bases, leaving 6 bases between the germline ends. Germline CDR1 and CDR2: SEHNR and FQNEAQ (reference sequence). In DNA form, the CDR3 reads TGTGCCAGCAGCTTGACAGCCTATGGCTACACCTTC. This translates into CASSLTAYGYTF. Looking up the rest from reference TRBV7-9 and TRBJ1-2 gives the full variable domain: DTGVSQNPRHKITKRGQNVTFRCDPISEHNRLYWYRQTLGQGPEFLTYFQNEAQLEKSRLLSDRFSAERPKGSFSTLEIQRTEQGDSAMYLCASSLTAYGYTFGSGTRLTVV.

V is TRBV5-8 and J is TRBJ1-6, with D perhaps TRBD1 (5 bases). Trimming took off 6 bases at V and 7 bases at J, with 17 bases between the two ends. The CDR3 has 15 residues. The germline V gene encodes CDR1 SGHTS and CDR2 YDEGEE. This CDR3 reads CASTSRQGRNSPLHF. The CDR3, as DNA: TGTGCCAGCACCTCCCGGCAGGGAAGGAATTCACCCCTCCACTTT.

CDR3 DNA sequence: TGTGCCAGCAGTTATGCGAACTATGGCTACACCTTC. It specifies CASSYANYGYTF. The chain employs TRBV12-3 or TRBV12-4 and TRBJ1-2; D is unclear. CDR3 length: 12 amino acids. V was trimmed by 4 bases and J by 2 bases, leaving 5 bases between them.

V usage is TRBV5-5 and J usage is TRBJ1-4, with a weak D call TRBD1 (6 bases). V was cut by 3 bases and J by 5 bases, with 20 bases left in between. The CDR3 spans 17 residues. CDR1 and CDR2 from the germline V gene are SGHKS and YYEKEE (reference sequence). CDR3 bases: TGTGCCAGCAGCTCCCGCAGCCTACTTACAGGGAATGAAAAACTGTTTTTT. It translates to CASSSRSLLTGNEKLFF.

The rearrangement links TRBV3-1 (or the pseudogene TRBV3-2) to TRBJ2-2, with D maybe TRBD2 (6 bases). Germline V lookup: CDR1 LGHDT, CDR2 YNNKEL (reference sequence). Deletions cut 4 bases from V and 7 bases from J, with 13 bases between. The CDR3 has 14 amino acids. The CDR3 protein is CASSLDYFGGELFF. CDR3 in DNA: TGTGCCAGCAGCCTGGACTACTTTGGCGGGGAGCTGTTTTTT.

This chain links TRBV7-9 with TRBJ2-1, with 10 bases matching TRBD2. Germline CDR1 SEHNR, CDR2 FQNEAQ (reference sequence). CDR3 size: 18 residues. V gave up 2 bases and J gave up 0 bases; unmatched junction bases: 7. Written as DNA, the CDR3 is TGTGCCAGCAGCTTAAGGGGTAGCGGGGGGATCTCCTACAATGAGCAGTTCTTC. Protein product: CASSLRGSGGISYNEQFF.

The chain employs TRBV11-2 and TRBJ2-1; 10 positions match TRBD2. The CDR3 is made up of 14 amino acids. From germline, CDR1 is SGHAT and CDR2 FQNNGV. V trimming: 5 bases; J trimming: 8 bases; junction bases outside the gene matches: 6. CDR3 sequence reads: CASSLGLASYEQFF. As DNA, the CDR3 is TGTGCCAGCAGCCTGGGACTAGCGAGCTATGAGCAGTTCTTC.

V and J are TRBV28 and TRBJ1-2; tentative D call: TRBD1 (6 bases). V was clipped by 5 bases and J by 3 bases, with 7 bases between them. The length of the CDR3 is 12 residues. The germline CDR1 and CDR2 sequences are MDHEN and SYDVKM. The DNA for the CDR3 is TGTGCCAGCAGTCGACAGGACTATGGCTACACCTTC. Its protein product is CASSRQDYGYTF.

The chain is built from TRBV18 and TRBJ2-7; tentatively, D is TRBD2 (7 bases). Germline V gene sequence: CDR1 KGHSH, CDR2 LQKENI. V gave up 3 bases and J gave up 6 bases, with 15 bases separating them. The CDR3 runs to 14 residues. In nucleotides, the CDR3 is TGTGCCAGCTCACCGGAGGGGGGGGCCCTCGAGCAGTACTTC. It is translated as CASSPEGGALEQYF.

DNA for the CDR3: TGTGCCAGTAGTCCCCTGGGAGGGGATCGCAATCAGCCCCAGCATTTT. This sequence encodes CASSPLGGDRNQPQHF. The V gene is TRBV19, the J gene TRBJ1-5; D possibly corresponds to TRBD1 (5 bases). Germline lookup yields CDR1 LNHDA and CDR2 SQIVND (reference sequence). The CDR3 consists of 16 residues. V lost 5 bases and J lost 2, with 16 bases in between.

The V and J genes are TRBV7-8 and TRBJ1-4; 9 nucleotides agree with TRBD1. The CDR3 totals 15 residues. The V segment lost 5 bases and the J segment 7 bases; nucleotides outside the gene matches: 8. The germline gives CDR1 SGHVS, CDR2 FQNEAQ. The CDR3 DNA reads TGTGCCAGCAGCGGTGCGACAGGGGGTCTTGAAAAACTGTTTTTT. This sequence encodes CASSGATGGLEKLFF.

This chain joins TRBV4-1 and TRBJ1-3; possibly TRBD1 for D (5 bases). Trimming took off 4 bases at V and 1 base at J, with 20 bases between the two ends. CDR1 is MGHRA and CDR2 is YSYEKL in the germline V gene. There are 18 residues in the CDR3. This chain's CDR3 is CASSRGGTVLRSGNTIYF. CDR3 nucleotides: TGCGCCAGCAGCCGTGGAGGGACGGTGTTGAGGTCTGGAAACACCATATATTTT.

The chain couples TRBV5-4 to TRBJ1-4, with 10 bases matching TRBD1. The V gene's germline CDR1 is SGHNT and CDR2 YYREEE (reference sequence). The J segment lost 6 bases and the V segment lost 4 bases, leaving 3 bases of the junction unmatched. The CDR3 loop spans 14 amino acids. This CDR3 reads CASSRDRGDEKLFF. The CDR3 DNA is TGTGCCAGCAGCCGGGACAGGGGTGATGAAAAACTGTTTTTT.

The chain carries TRBV25-1 and TRBJ1-5; 8 bases map to TRBD1. The CDR3 is 14 amino acids. With V trimmed by 2 bases and J by 4 bases, 1 base remained unmatched. Germline assignment: CDR1 MGHDK and CDR2 SYGVNS. Here the CDR3 DNA reads TGTGCCAGCAGTGAACGGACAGGGAATCAGCCCCAGCATTTT. Translation gives CASSERTGNQPQHF. The variable domain in full, with the rest retrieved from reference TRBV25-1 and TRBJ1-5, is EADIYQTPRYLVIGTGKKITLECSQTMGHDKMYWYQQDPGMELHLIHYSYGVNSTEKGDLSSESTVSRIRTEHFPLTLESARPSHTSQYLCASSERTGNQPQHFGDGTRLSIL.

The gene calls are TRBV9 and TRBJ2-5; TRBD2 aligns across 11 bases. Germline V gene data show CDR1 as SGDLS and CDR2 as YYNGEE. V dropped 5 bases and J dropped 2; count of bases not matched to a gene: 2. The CDR3 totals 14 residues. CDR3 DNA: TGTGCCAGCAGTGCTAGCGGGGGGCAAGAGACCCAGTACTTC. Amino acids: CASSASGGQETQYF.

This chain links TRBV6-2 or TRBV6-3 with TRBJ1-5; D is possibly TRBD1 (5 bases). Germline CDR1 is MNHEY and CDR2 is SVGEGT. This CDR3 has 12 amino acids. V was clipped by 0 bases and J by 9 bases, with 6 bases between them. The CDR3 protein is CASSYSRGPQHF. In DNA form, the CDR3 reads TGTGCCAGCAGTTACTCAAGGGGGCCCCAGCATTTT.

The rearrangement uses TRBV5-6 and TRBJ1-2; TRBD1 might be the D (6 bases). Per the germline V gene, CDR1 is SGHDT and CDR2 is YYEEEE. The CDR3 totals 14 residues. Trimming cost V 2 bases and J 4 bases, with 12 bases left between them. CDR3 protein: CASSFNLQGYGYTF. The CDR3 DNA reads TGTGCCAGCAGCTTCAACTTACAGGGCTATGGCTACACCTTC. Together with reference TRBV5-6 and TRBJ1-2, the CDR3 gives the full variable domain: DAGVTQSPTHLIKTRGQQVTLRCSPKSGHDTVSWYQQALGQGPQFIFQYYEEEERQRGNFPDRFSGHQFPNYSSELNVNALLLGDSALYLCASSFNLQGYGYTFGSGTRLTVV.

The chain employs TRBV6-6 and TRBJ1-3; 8 positions match TRBD1. The CDR3 loop spans 15 amino acids. The germline V gene encodes CDR1 MNHNY and CDR2 SVGAGI (reference sequence). Trimming took 5 bases from V and 4 from J; bases not matched to a gene: 7. CDR3 DNA: TGTGCCAGCAGTCGCAAGACAGGGGTCGGAAACACCATATATTTT. It yields the protein CASSRKTGVGNTIYF.

J is TRBJ1-3 and V is TRBV4-1, with 7 bases matching TRBD1. From germline, CDR1 is MGHRA and CDR2 YSYEKL. The J segment lost 4 bases and the V segment lost 1 base, leaving 7 bases of the junction unmatched. CDR3 length: 16 residues. The CDR3 DNA reads TGCGCCAGCAGCCAAGTGAAGGGGGCGTCAGGAAACACCATATATTTT. Protein sequence: CASSQVKGASGNTIYF.

CDR3 residues: CSVGGGFRDGYTF. The CDR3 coding sequence is TGCAGCGTTGGAGGAGGGTTTCGGGATGGCTACACCTTC. The chain is built from TRBV29-1 and TRBJ1-2; D uncertain. The V end was cut by 4 bases, the J end by 6 bases, with 15 bases between. This CDR3 is built from 13 residues. CDR1 and CDR2 from the germline V gene are SQVTM and ANQGSEA.

This clone was observed once. Here the CDR3 reads CASQIRSRDSYEQYF. The CDR3 coding sequence is TGCGCCAGTCAGATACGCTCCCGGGACTCCTACGAGCAGTACTTC. The V gene is TRBV10-2, the J gene TRBJ2-7; perhaps TRBD2 as D (5 bases). Germline V lookup: CDR1 WSHSY, CDR2 SAAADI. Trimming took 9 bases from V and 0 from J, leaving 18 bases between them. The CDR3 runs to 15 residues.